The 4 T cell receptor beta chains below come from one sample, sequenced in a study of metastatic and nonmetastatic thyroid tumors. MiXCR re-clonotyped the PCR reads for TCRdb. The sample lists around 30,000 clones; about an eighth were seen once. Nobody among the patients had been given any treatment before thyroid surgery. Specimen: blood. Receptor source: a female donor with papillary thyroid cancer or a benign thyroid nodule (not recorded which). Some clones in this sample may be carry-over from other donors' samples.

This clone was seen repeatedly, ten times or more. The V and J genes are TRBV9 and TRBJ2-2; a weak D match, TRBD1 (6 bases). V was pared by 4 bases and J by 8 bases, with 15 bases between. The germline gives CDR1 SGDLS, CDR2 YYNGEE. The CDR3 totals 14 residues. The CDR3 bases are TGTGCCAGCAGCTGGACAGAAACCCGGGGGGAGCTGTTTTTT. It translates to CASSWTETRGELFF.

V gene TRBV28 combines with J gene TRBJ2-7; no definite D call. The CDR3 is 12 amino acids. Germline values: CDR1 MDHEN, CDR2 SYDVKM. V was pared by 4 bases and J by 8 bases, with 12 bases between. The CDR3 region has the DNA TGTGCCAGCAGTTCGGGCCTCGACAAGCAGTACTTC. Its translation is CASSSGLDKQYF.

This clone was counted many times. The CDR3 DNA reads as TGTGCCTGGGAGGGGGGACTAGCGGGAGGGCCGGTCACAGATACGCAGTATTTT. This translates into CAWEGGLAGGPVTDTQYF. The genes are TRBV30 and TRBJ2-3; TRBD2 agrees at 16 bases. The CDR3 runs to 18 residues. Per germline, CDR1 GTSNPN and CDR2 SVGIG (reference sequence). The ends lost 5 bases at V and 2 bases at J; junction bases unmatched: 10.

This clone was counted only a few times. The final CDR3 position lacks the conserved phenylalanine or tryptophan, pointing to a likely read error. V usage is TRBV10-3 and J usage is TRBJ2-3, with 7 nucleotides matching TRBD1. Looked up from germline, CDR1 is ENHRY and CDR2 is SYGVKD. The length of the CDR3 is 15 residues. The CDR3 DNA sequence: TGTGCCATCGGGGACAGCCCCTCTAGCACATATACGCAGTATCTT. Residues: CAIGDSPSSTYTQYL.